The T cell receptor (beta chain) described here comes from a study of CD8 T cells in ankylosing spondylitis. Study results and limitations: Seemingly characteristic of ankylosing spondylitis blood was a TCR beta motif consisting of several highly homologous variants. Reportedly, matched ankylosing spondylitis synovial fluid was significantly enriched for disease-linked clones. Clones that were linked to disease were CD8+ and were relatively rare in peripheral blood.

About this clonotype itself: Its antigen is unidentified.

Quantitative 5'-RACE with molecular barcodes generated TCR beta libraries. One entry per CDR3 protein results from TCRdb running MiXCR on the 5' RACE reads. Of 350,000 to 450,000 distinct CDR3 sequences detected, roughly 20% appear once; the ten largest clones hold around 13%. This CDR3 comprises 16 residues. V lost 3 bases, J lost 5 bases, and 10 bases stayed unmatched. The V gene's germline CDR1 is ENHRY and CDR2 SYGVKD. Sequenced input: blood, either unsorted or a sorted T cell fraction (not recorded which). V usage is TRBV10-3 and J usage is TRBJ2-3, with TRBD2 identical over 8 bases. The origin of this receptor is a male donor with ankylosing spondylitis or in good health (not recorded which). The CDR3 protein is CAISDLSGGVVDTQYF. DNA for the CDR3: TGTGCCATCAGTGACCTAAGCGGGGGAGTGGTAGATACGCAGTATTTT.